This T cell receptor beta chain was sequenced for a study of molecular identifiers for immune sequencing clone quantification. TCRdb re-called the PCR reads through MiXCR, storing one row per CDR3 protein. The sample has 300,000 to 350,000 distinct CDR3 sequences, 20% to 25% seen once. This clonotype has just a few counts. The sequenced sample was naive CD8+ T cells from blood, with Jurkat cell RNA spiked in. This sample's subset: FACS-sorted CD8+CD4-CCR7+CD45RA+ naive T cells. The sequence was obtained from a human donor in good health. Some libraries in this study had Jurkat cell RNA spiked in.

DNA of the CDR3: TGTGCCAGCAGCTTACCCCACAGGGGAGGCACCGGGGAGCTGTTTTTT. Protein sequence: CASSLPHRGGTGELFF. This chain joins TRBV11-2 and TRBJ2-2, with TRBD1 as a possible D gene (7 bases). Germline lookup yields CDR1 SGHAT and CDR2 FQNNGV. Trimming took off 2 bases at V and 4 bases at J, with 14 bases between the two ends. This CDR3 spans 16 amino acids.